This entry features one T cell receptor beta chain sequence. What it binds is unknown. This record comes from a study of T-cell memory formation after mild COVID-19. The CDR3 runs 12 residues. Germline CDR1 MDHEN, CDR2 SYDVKM. V was pared by 7 bases and J by 10 bases, with 14 bases between. TCRalpha and TCRbeta libraries used 5'RACE with constant-segment primers and UMIs. MiXCR, applied by TCRdb to the 5' RACE reads, yields one record per CDR3 protein. The sample comprises roughly 150,000 distinct CDR3 sequences, 10% to 15% of which are singletons, and roughly 3.3% rests with the top ten. Study-wide results and limits: Clones shrinking from day 15 to 85 showed even CD4/CD8 mixes; later expanders tilted CD4+. Memory sampled before infection contained some responding clones, suggesting cross-reactive memory joined.

Input material: PBMCs or a T cell subset sorted from them (not recorded which). This TCR was sampled from a man younger than 30 who had mild COVID-19 (a few samples of this study predate the infection). Cell type and time point are not known. This chain connects TRBV28 to TRBJ2-1; no clear D. CDR3 protein: CASTARVGEQFF. The CDR3 DNA follows: TGTGCCAGCACCGCGCGAGTCGGGGAGCAGTTCTTC.